This T cell receptor (beta chain) appears in the sequencing data of a study of shared clonotypes between healthy human individuals. Study summary: Plates per donor: three CD4 naive, three CD4 memory, two CD8 naive, one CD8 memory.

The protocol was immunoSEQ multiplex PCR, while the TCRdb copy is restricted to in-frame clones and leaves out a portion. The sample yields around 720,000 clones, about 80% seen once. There are 14 residues in the CDR3. The V segment lost 5 bases and the J segment 3 bases; nucleotides outside the gene matches: 7. CDR1 is SGHVS and CDR2 is FQNEAQ in the germline V gene. The gene calls are TRBV7-8 and TRBJ2-7, with 7 positions matching TRBD1. The receptor was isolated from a woman in her 30s in good health. The sample was memory CD4+ T cells sorted from blood. Subset of the sample: CD45RA-negative fraction. The CDR3 protein is CASSRRDSGYEQYF. The CDR3 DNA sequence: TGTGCCAGCAGCCGCAGGGACAGCGGCTACGAGCAGTACTTC.